This is a list of T cell receptor beta chains from one sample in a study of Graves' ophthalmopathy and Graves' hyperthyroidism. Each CDR3 protein gets one entry after TCRdb re-called the multiplex PCR reads with MiXCR. Counted here are 650,000 to 900,000 distinct CDR3 sequences, approximately 40% occurring once; the ten biggest clones make up 40% to 55%. Sequenced: peripheral blood. These receptors originate from an adult man with Graves' ophthalmopathy. The CDR3 runs from the conserved cysteine through the conserved F or W. The D gene is left open where the match is weak. Rows may omit the clone size; those that give it use once, few, many or a size class.

V gene	J gene	clone size	D gene	CDR3 protein	CDR3 DNA
TRBV24-1	TRBJ2-5	-	-	CATSDRTFQETQYF	TGTGCCACCAGTGACAGGACATTTCAAGAGACCCAGTACTTC
TRBV7-9	TRBJ2-7	-	-	CASSLVGYYERYF	TGTGCCAGCAGCTTGGTGGGATACTACGAGCGGTACTTC
TRBV5-6	TRBJ1-1	few	-	CASSPLARRKAFF	TGTGCCAGCAGTCCCCTGGCCCGGCGAAAAGCTTTCTTT
TRBV4-2	TRBJ2-2	-	-	CASSQDKSGELFF	TGTGCCAGCAGCCAAGATAAAAGCGGGGAGCTGTTTTTT
TRBV10-2	TRBJ1-5	-	-	CASSYSGRGARSNQPQHF	TGTGCCAGCAGTTACTCAGGGCGGGGGGCTAGGAGCAATCAGCCCCAGCATTTT
TRBV19	TRBJ1-5	many	-	CASSVLDGYQPQHF	TGTGCCAGTAGTGTACTGGACGGTTATCAGCCCCAGCATTTT
TRBV9	TRBJ2-2	-	-	CASSVAAVGAGELFF	TGTGCCAGCAGCGTAGCGGCCGTGGGAGCCGGGGAGCTGTTTTTT
TRBV25-1	TRBJ2-2	-	-	CASSALGPMNTGELFF	TGTGCCAGCAGTGCTCTCGGTCCGATGAACACCGGGGAGCTGTTTTTT
TRBV29-1	TRBJ1-3	-	-	CSVEGGRGRNTIYF	TGCAGCGTTGAAGGAGGCCGAGGGAGAAACACCATATATTTT
TRBV12-3/TRBV12-4	TRBJ2-5	-	TRBD2	CASSPLAGGKETQYF	TGTGCCAGCAGTCCCCTAGCGGGGGGGAAAGAGACCCAGTACTTC
TRBV2	TRBJ2-7	many	-	CASTATSYEQYF	TGTGCCAGCACCGCGACCTCCTACGAGCAGTACTTC
TRBV28	TRBJ1-4	-	TRBD1	CASSLVGQGDEKLFF	TGTGCCAGCAGTTTAGTGGGGCAGGGGGACGAAAAACTGTTTTTT
TRBV10-1	TRBJ1-2	many	TRBD1	CASSRDRGYGYTF	TGCGCCAGCAGTCGGGACAGGGGATATGGCTACACCTTC
TRBV29-1	TRBJ2-5	-	TRBD1	CSVVGQGNQETQYF	TGCAGCGTTGTAGGACAGGGGAACCAAGAGACCCAGTACTTC
TRBV10-3	TRBJ2-7	-	TRBD1	CASSVRTGGYKQYF	TGTGCCAGCAGTGTTAGGACAGGGGGCTACAAGCAGTACTTC
TRBV7-9	TRBJ1-2	-	-	CASSPDGREYGYTF	TGTGCCAGCAGCCCGGACGGAAGGGAATATGGCTACACCTTC
TRBV20-1	TRBJ2-7	-	TRBD1	CSAGRTGGPEQYF	TGCAGTGCTGGAAGGACAGGGGGGCCCGAGCAGTACTTC
TRBV15	TRBJ1-4	many	-	CATSRNRVDEKLFF	TGTGCCACCAGCAGAAACAGGGTGGATGAAAAACTGTTTTTT
TRBV19	TRBJ1-3	-	-	CASSMAGGYTIYF	TGTGCCAGTAGTATGGCGGGGGGTTACACCATATATTTT
TRBV6-5	TRBJ2-5	-	TRBD1	CATNRGQETQYF	TGTGCCACCAACAGGGGACAAGAGACCCAGTACTTC
TRBV2	TRBJ2-5	-	TRBD1	CASRDQGVRETQYF	TGTGCCAGCCGCGACCAGGGGGTCCGTGAGACCCAGTACTTC
TRBV24-1	TRBJ2-7	-	TRBD1	CASSFPGDRAYEQYF	TGTGCCAGCAGTTTCCCAGGGGACAGGGCATACGAGCAGTACTTC
TRBV7-9	TRBJ2-5	many	-	CASGRPETQYF	TGTGCCAGCGGCCGACCGGAGACCCAGTACTTC
TRBV20-1	TRBJ1-5	-	-	CSARDLIGNQPQHF	TGCAGTGCTAGAGATCTCATTGGGAATCAGCCCCAGCATTTT
TRBV25-1	TRBJ1-2	-	TRBD1	CASSPAGGYGYTF	TGTGCCAGCTCACCAGCAGGGGGCTATGGCTACACCTTC
TRBV5-6	TRBJ1-1	many	-	CASSLGQRAFF	TGTGCCAGCAGCCTCGGACAGAGGGCTTTCTTT
TRBV5-1	TRBJ2-7	once	-	CASSLVPGRSSYEQYF	TGCGCCAGCAGCTTGGTTCCTGGCAGATCTAGTTACGAGCAGTACTTC
TRBV25-1	TRBJ2-1	-	-	CASSESGWGGDEQFF	TGTGCCAGCAGTGAATCCGGTTGGGGGGGCGATGAGCAGTTCTTC
TRBV24-1	TRBJ1-5	many	-	CATSRVGVQPQHF	TGTGCCACCAGCAGAGTGGGGGTTCAGCCCCAGCATTTT
TRBV5-8	TRBJ2-5	many	TRBD1	CASSHRGREETQYF	TGTGCCAGCAGCCACAGGGGGCGCGAAGAGACCCAGTACTTC
TRBV11-2	TRBJ2-3	-	-	CASSLFHTQYF	TGTGCCAGCAGCCTATTTCACACGCAGTATTTT
TRBV2	TRBJ1-5	many	-	CASSPRPVISNQPQHF	TGTGCCAGCAGTCCTCGACCCGTGATTAGCAATCAGCCCCAGCATTTT
TRBV7-2	TRBJ2-7	-	TRBD1	CASSQAGTGSYEQYF	TGTGCCAGCAGCCAGGCCGGGACAGGGTCCTACGAGCAGTACTTC
TRBV24-1	TRBJ1-5	-	TRBD1	CATSDPGTVGQPQHF	TGTGCCACCAGTGACCCAGGGACAGTAGGACAGCCCCAGCATTTT
TRBV9	TRBJ2-7	-	TRBD1	CASSATGASYEQYF	TGTGCCAGCAGCGCGACAGGGGCGTCCTACGAGCAGTACTTC
TRBV20-1	TRBJ2-7	many	-	CSAREGRGDYEQYF	TGCAGTGCTAGAGAAGGCAGGGGAGACTACGAGCAGTACTTC
TRBV29-1	TRBJ1-1	-	-	CSRNTEAFF	TGCAGCCGAAACACTGAAGCTTTCTTT
TRBV19	TRBJ2-6	-	TRBD1	CATQNRRGQGGTF	TGTGCCACCCAGAACCGACGGGGACAGGGAGGGACCTTC
TRBV12-3/TRBV12-4	TRBJ1-1	many	-	CASSPLGGATEAFF	TGTGCCAGCAGTCCCCTCGGGGGTGCCACTGAAGCTTTCTTT
TRBV14	TRBJ1-6	many	-	CASSYNFGSPLHF	TGTGCCAGCAGCTACAACTTTGGGTCACCCCTCCACTTT
TRBV7-2	TRBJ2-7	few	-	CASSLVHAYEQYF	TGTGCCAGCAGCTTGGTTCACGCCTACGAGCAGTACTTC
TRBV29-1	TRBJ1-2	once	-	CSVATTNTGGSIGYTF	TGCAGCGTTGCGACAACTAACACCGGGGGGTCTATTGGCTACACCTTC
TRBV7-6	TRBJ1-1	-	TRBD1	CASSLGDRAGAFF	TGTGCCAGCAGCTTAGGCGACAGGGCAGGAGCTTTCTTT
TRBV11-2	TRBJ2-7	-	TRBD1	CASSQTGQGTYEQYF	TGCGCCAGCAGCCAGACGGGACAGGGGACTTACGAGCAGTACTTC
TRBV2	TRBJ1-2	-	-	CASSASRQVYGYTF	TGTGCCAGCAGTGCCTCGCGACAGGTCTATGGCTACACCTTC
TRBV7-9	TRBJ2-7	-	TRBD1	CASSLRGQGIPHEQYF	TGTGCCAGCAGCTTGAGGGGACAGGGGATTCCCCACGAGCAGTACTTC
TRBV25-1	TRBJ2-2	-	-	CASGRTGTLNTGELFF	TGTGCCAGCGGCCGGACCGGGACACTTAACACCGGGGAGCTGTTTTTT
TRBV4-2	TRBJ2-7	-	-	CASSQDGARSYEQYF	TGTGCCAGCAGCCAAGATGGAGCCCGCTCCTACGAGCAGTACTTC
TRBV9	TRBJ2-7	-	-	CASSAGPAGSYEQYF	TGTGCCAGCAGCGCCGGACCGGCAGGGTCCTACGAGCAGTACTTC
TRBV7-2	TRBJ1-2	-	-	CASSTRLGYTF	TGTGCCAGCAGCACCCGGTTGGGCTACACCTTC
TRBV2	TRBJ1-4	-	TRBD1	CASSDGTGAHNEKLFF	TGTGCCAGCAGTGACGGGACAGGGGCCCATAATGAAAAACTGTTTTTT
TRBV10-3	TRBJ1-2	-	TRBD1	CASSSRTGKGNGYTF	TGTGCCAGCAGTTCGAGGACAGGGAAGGGTAATGGCTACACCTTC
TRBV27	TRBJ2-7	-	-	CASSPTRNTYEQYF	TGTGCCAGCAGTCCAACTAGGAACACCTACGAGCAGTACTTC
TRBV10-3	TRBJ1-2	many	-	CAIREVNYGYTF	TGTGCCATCAGGGAAGTTAACTATGGCTACACCTTC